This T cell receptor (beta chain) was identified in a study of T cells in Graves' hyperthyroidism and ophthalmopathy. Each diagnosis drew on symptoms, thyroxine, TRAb, thyroid ultrasound and orbital computed tomography findings. RNA transcripts provided the source from which TCR beta CDR3 regions were amplified. A first-round RT-PCR of the TCR CDR3 used the HTBI primer set. TCRdb passed the multiplex PCR reads through MiXCR, listing each CDR3 protein once. The table lists some 500,000 distinct CDR3 sequences, about 16% of them singletons. Germline V CDR1 and CDR2: GTSNPN, SVGIG (reference sequence). V was cut by 5 bases and J by 6 bases, with 10 bases left in between. This CDR3 region has 11 residues. This clonotype was detected many times.

Material for sequencing was blood. The clonotype comes from a woman aged 25-40 years with Graves' ophthalmopathy. The V call is TRBV30, the J call TRBJ2-5, with D unclear. The CDR3 nucleotides are TGTGCCTGGCGCTCTCTTCAGACCCAGTACTTC. Translated: CAWRSLQTQYF.